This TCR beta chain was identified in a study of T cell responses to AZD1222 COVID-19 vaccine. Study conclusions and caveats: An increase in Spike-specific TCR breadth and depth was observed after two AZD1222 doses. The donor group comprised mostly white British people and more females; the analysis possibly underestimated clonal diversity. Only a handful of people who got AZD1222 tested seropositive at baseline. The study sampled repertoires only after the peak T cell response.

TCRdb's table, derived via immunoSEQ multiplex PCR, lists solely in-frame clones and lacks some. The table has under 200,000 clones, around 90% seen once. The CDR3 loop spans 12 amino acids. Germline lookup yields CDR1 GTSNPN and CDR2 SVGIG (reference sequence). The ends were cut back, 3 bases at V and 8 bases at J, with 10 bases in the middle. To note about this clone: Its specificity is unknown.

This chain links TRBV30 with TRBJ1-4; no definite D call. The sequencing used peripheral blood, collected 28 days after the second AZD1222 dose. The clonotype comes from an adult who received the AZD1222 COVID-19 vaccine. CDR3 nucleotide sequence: TGTGCCTGGAGCGGCACCCGGGAAAAACTGTTTTTT. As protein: CAWSGTREKLFF. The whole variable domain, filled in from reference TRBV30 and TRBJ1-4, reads SQTIHQWPATLVQPVGSPLSLECTVEGTSNPNLYWYRQAAGRGLQLLFYSVGIGQISSEVPQNLSASRPQDRQFILSSKKLLLSDSGFYLCAWSGTREKLFFGSGTQLSVL.